This T cell receptor (beta chain) was recovered during a study of cytomegalovirus exposure and HLA in healthy donors. Amplification used 60 Vbeta primers and 13 Jbeta primers. TCRdb's table, derived via immunoSEQ multiplex PCR, lists solely in-frame clones and lacks some. Here the sample spans 160,000 or so clones, approximately 84% being singletons. Germline lookup yields CDR1 LGHNA and CDR2 YNFKEQ. The V segment lost 0 bases and the J segment 2 bases; nucleotides outside the gene matches: 6. CDR3 length equals 17 residues. Sample: PBMCs. The V gene is TRBV4-2, the J gene TRBJ2-3; TRBD2 aligns across 9 bases. This TCR derives from a male donor in good health and CMV-seropositive. The CDR3 loop reads CASSQDASGAYTDTQYF. The CDR3 DNA reads TGTGCCAGCAGCCAAGATGCTAGCGGGGCGTACACAGATACGCAGTATTTT.